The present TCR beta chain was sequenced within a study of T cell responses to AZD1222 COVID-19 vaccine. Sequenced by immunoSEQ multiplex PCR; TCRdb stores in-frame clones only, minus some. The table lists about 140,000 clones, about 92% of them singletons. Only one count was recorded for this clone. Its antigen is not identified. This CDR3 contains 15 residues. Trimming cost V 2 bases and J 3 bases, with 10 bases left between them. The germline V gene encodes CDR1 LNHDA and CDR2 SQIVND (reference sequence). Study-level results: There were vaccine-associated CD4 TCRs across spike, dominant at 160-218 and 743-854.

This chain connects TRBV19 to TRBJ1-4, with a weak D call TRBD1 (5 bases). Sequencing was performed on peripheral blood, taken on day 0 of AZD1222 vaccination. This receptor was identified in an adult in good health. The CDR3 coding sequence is TGTGCCAGTAGTATACAAGGGGCGCCTAATGAAAAACTGTTTTTT. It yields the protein CASSIQGAPNEKLFF.